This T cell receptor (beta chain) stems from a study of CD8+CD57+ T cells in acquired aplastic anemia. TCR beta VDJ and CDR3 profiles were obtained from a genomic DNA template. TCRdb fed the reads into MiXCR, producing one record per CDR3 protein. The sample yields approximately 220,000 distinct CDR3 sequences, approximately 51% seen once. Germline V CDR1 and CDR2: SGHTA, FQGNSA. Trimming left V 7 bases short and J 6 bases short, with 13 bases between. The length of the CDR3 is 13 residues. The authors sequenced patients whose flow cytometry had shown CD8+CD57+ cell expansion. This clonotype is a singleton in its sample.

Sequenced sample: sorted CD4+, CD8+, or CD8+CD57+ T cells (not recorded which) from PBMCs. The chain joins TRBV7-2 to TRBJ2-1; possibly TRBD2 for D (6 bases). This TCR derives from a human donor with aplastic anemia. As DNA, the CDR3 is TGTGCCAGCAACCCGGGACTTCTCAATGAGCAGTTCTTC. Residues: CASNPGLLNEQFF. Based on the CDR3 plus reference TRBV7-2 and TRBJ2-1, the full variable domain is GAGVSQSPSNKVTEKGKDVELRCDPISGHTALYWYRQSLGQGLEFLIYFQGNSAPDKSGLPSDRFSAERTGGSVSTLTIQRTQQEDSAVYLCASNPGLLNEQFFGPGTRLTVL.